These 19 T cell receptor beta chains originate from one sample sequenced in a study of blood T cell repertoires in COVID-19. TCRdb's copy holds only in-frame clones and misses some; the assay was immunoSEQ multiplex PCR. The sample holds approximately 400,000 clones, 70% to 90% seen once. The sample was PBMCs or T cells enriched from blood (not recorded which). All receptors come from a man aged 25 to 45 who had recovered from COVID-19.

The gene calls are TRBV4-2 and TRBJ1-2; a weak D match, TRBD1 (5 bases). The germline gives CDR1 LGHNA, CDR2 YNFKEQ. V was shortened by 4 bases and J by 1 base, with 19 bases between the two germline ends. The CDR3 is 17 amino acids. The CDR3 loop is CASSLPRGAVLNYGYTF. The CDR3, as DNA: TGTGCCAGCAGCCTCCCCCGCGGGGCAGTACTTAACTATGGCTACACCTTC.

The gene calls are TRBV5-6 and TRBJ1-2, with a weak D call TRBD1 (6 bases). V was pared by 4 bases and J by 5 bases, with 12 bases between. CDR1 is SGHDT, CDR2 YYEEEE, per germline. The CDR3 consists of 13 residues. In DNA form, the CDR3 reads TGTGCCAGCAGCATGGACAGAGATTATGGCTACACCTTC. Protein sequence: CASSMDRDYGYTF.

The chain joins TRBV7-9 to TRBJ1-5, with 7 bases fitting TRBD1. The CDR3 has 13 amino acids. The germline V gene has CDR1 SEHNR and CDR2 FQNEAQ (reference sequence). V lost 4 bases, J lost 10 bases, and 7 bases stayed unmatched. CDR3 residues: CASSWDSFQPQHF. The CDR3 DNA reads as TGTGCCAGCAGCTGGGACAGTTTCCAACCCCAGCATTTT.

J is TRBJ1-5 and V is TRBV6-6, with a tentative D call TRBD1 (6 bases). The germline V gene encodes CDR1 MNHNY and CDR2 SVGAGI (reference sequence). The V gene lost 2 bases and the J gene lost 2 bases, with 7 bases spanning the gap. This CDR3 region has 14 residues. CDR3: CASSYKGGNQPQHF. In nucleotides, the CDR3 is TGTGCCAGCAGTTACAAGGGGGGCAATCAGCCCCAGCATTTT.

The rearrangement uses TRBV5-1 and TRBJ2-7, with a tentative D call TRBD2 (6 bases). CDR1 and CDR2 from the germline V gene are SGHRS and YFSETQ. This CDR3 comprises 13 residues. Trimming removed 7 bases at V and 2 bases at J, with 13 bases between. The CDR3 DNA reads TGCGCCAGCGGAACAGGAGGGGCCTACGAGCAGTACTTC. Translating it yields CASGTGGAYEQYF.

This chain links TRBV15 with TRBJ1-5; 7 bases agree with TRBD1. The CDR3 is 18 residues long. CDR1 and CDR2 from the germline V gene are LNHNV and YYDKDF (reference sequence). With 0 bases clipped from V and 0 bases from J, the junction kept 8 bases outside the gene matches. CDR3 sequence: CATSRDKWTGYSNQPQHF. The CDR3, as DNA: TGTGCCACCAGCAGAGATAAATGGACAGGTTATAGCAATCAGCCCCAGCATTTT. Full variable domain (remainder filled in from reference TRBV15 and TRBJ1-5): DAMVIQNPRYQVTQFGKPVTLSCSQTLNHNVMYWYQQKSSQAPKLLFHYYDKDFNNEADTPDNFQSRRPNTSFCFLDIRSPGLGDTAMYLCATSRDKWTGYSNQPQHFGDGTRLSIL.

This rearrangement joins TRBV5-1 to TRBJ2-7; the D is unclear. The CDR3 is made up of 13 amino acids. Germline V lookup: CDR1 SGHRS, CDR2 YFSETQ. V was clipped by 2 bases and J by 3 bases, with 9 bases between them. The CDR3 DNA sequence: TGCGCCAGCAGCTTTGGCCAGGACTACGAGCAGTACTTC. Protein product: CASSFGQDYEQYF.

The rearrangement joins TRBV5-6 to TRBJ2-7; 7 nucleotides agree with TRBD2. Looked up from germline, CDR1 is SGHDT and CDR2 is YYEEEE. The trim removed 5 bases at V and 7 bases at J, leaving 6 bases unmatched. The CDR3 has 12 residues. CDR3 residues: CASRRTRGEQYF. In DNA, the CDR3 is TGTGCCAGCAGACGGACTAGAGGAGAGCAGTACTTC. Full variable domain (remainder filled in from reference TRBV5-6 and TRBJ2-7): DAGVTQSPTHLIKTRGQQVTLRCSPKSGHDTVSWYQQALGQGPQFIFQYYEEEERQRGNFPDRFSGHQFPNYSSELNVNALLLGDSALYLCASRRTRGEQYFGPGTRLTVT.

This clone has a single count. This rearrangement joins TRBV6-5 to TRBJ1-5, with D possibly being TRBD1 (5 bases). CDR3 size: 12 residues. V gave up 11 bases and J gave up 5 bases, with 13 bases separating them. Germline CDR1 reads MNHEY; CDR2 reads SVGAGI. As DNA, the CDR3 is TGTGCCGTAAGCCGGGGGGATCAGCCCCAGCATTTT. As protein: CAVSRGDQPQHF.

The gene calls are TRBV2 and TRBJ2-5; D is ambiguous. The CDR3 is 11 amino acids. The ends were cut back, 3 bases at V and 5 bases at J, with 4 bases in the middle. Germline CDR1 is SNHLY and CDR2 is FYNNEI. The CDR3 DNA sequence: TGTGCCAGCAGTGACAGGGAGACCCAGTACTTC. Protein product: CASSDRETQYF.

In this sample, this clone turned up a few times. The genes are TRBV7-2 and TRBJ2-2, with D unclear. Germline CDR1 is SGHTA and CDR2 is FQGNSA. V was trimmed by 1 base and J by 5 bases, leaving 8 bases between them. CDR3 length: 14 amino acids. The CDR3 loop is CASSLVGLTGELFF. In nucleotides, the CDR3 is TGTGCCAGCAGCTTAGTTGGTCTAACCGGGGAGCTGTTTTTT.

The chain combines TRBV5-1 with TRBJ1-1; D unresolved. Germline V gene lookup returns CDR1 SGHRS and CDR2 YFSETQ. Trimming removed 0 bases from V and 2 bases from J, with 5 bases in between. This CDR3 spans 13 amino acids. CDR3 DNA: TGCGCCAGCAGCTTGGAGACAAACACTGAAGCTTTCTTT. Encoded protein: CASSLETNTEAFF.

This rearrangement joins TRBV19 to TRBJ1-2, with 7 bases lining up with TRBD1. CDR1 and CDR2 (germline): LNHDA, SQIVND (reference sequence). J lost 3 bases, V lost 4 bases, and 5 bases had no gene match. CDR3 length: 14 amino acids. This CDR3 is CASSKTTGDYGYTF. CDR3 coding DNA: TGTGCCAGTAGTAAAACCACAGGGGACTATGGCTACACCTTC.

This clone was seen more than once but under ten times. The rearrangement uses TRBV6-5 and TRBJ1-1; tentative D call: TRBD1 (5 bases). V lost 0 bases and J lost 5, with 7 bases in between. In germline, CDR1 is MNHEY, CDR2 SVGAGI. This CDR3 is built from 13 residues. The CDR3: CASSYSRATEAFF. CDR3 sequence (DNA): TGTGCCAGCAGTTACTCCAGGGCAACTGAAGCTTTCTTT.

V usage is TRBV7-6 and J usage is TRBJ2-1; no reliable D call. V lost 2 bases and J lost 2, with 7 bases in between. The CDR3 runs to 14 residues. The germline gives CDR1 SGHVS, CDR2 FNYEAQ. This CDR3 reads CASSLSLAYNEQFF. The CDR3 DNA sequence: TGTGCCAGCAGCTTAAGTCTAGCCTACAATGAGCAGTTCTTC.

This chain uses TRBV6-5 with TRBJ2-3; 7 bases agree with TRBD2. From germline, CDR1 is MNHEY and CDR2 SVGAGI. With 7 bases clipped from V and 3 bases from J, the junction kept 10 bases outside the gene matches. This CDR3 region has 15 residues. The CDR3, as DNA: TGTGCCAGCACCCAAGGGGCTAGCGGTACAGATACGCAGTATTTT. This encodes CASTQGASGTDTQYF.

This clone was seen only a few times. This chain connects TRBV15 to TRBJ1-2; the D gene is possibly TRBD1 (5 bases). The V and J ends lost 0 bases and 0 bases respectively, with 14 bases between them. Germline loops: CDR1 LNHNV, CDR2 YYDKDF (reference sequence). CDR3 length: 17 amino acids. The CDR3 region has the DNA TGTGCCACCAGCAGAGATGGTCCCAGGGATGCTAACTATGGCTACACCTTC. Translating it yields CATSRDGPRDANYGYTF. Together with reference TRBV15 and TRBJ1-2, the CDR3 gives the full variable domain: DAMVIQNPRYQVTQFGKPVTLSCSQTLNHNVMYWYQQKSSQAPKLLFHYYDKDFNNEADTPDNFQSRRPNTSFCFLDIRSPGLGDTAMYLCATSRDGPRDANYGYTFGSGTRLTVV.

V usage is TRBV25-1 and J usage is TRBJ1-1; D not certain. The CDR3 length is 14 residues. Germline V gene lookup returns CDR1 MGHDK and CDR2 SYGVNS. Trimming stripped 4 bases from V and 1 base from J, with 10 bases between. The CDR3 is CASSGTTRNTEAFF. The CDR3 nucleotides are TGTGCCAGCAGTGGAACAACACGGAACACTGAAGCTTTCTTT.

In nucleotides, the CDR3 is TGTGCCAGCAGCTGGGACAGGCACTACGAGCAGTACTTC. As protein: CASSWDRHYEQYF. This sequence joins TRBV12-3 or TRBV12-4 and TRBJ2-7; 8 bases are a match to TRBD1. The J segment lost 3 bases and the V segment lost 6 bases, leaving 4 bases of the junction unmatched. The CDR3 is made up of 13 amino acids.